A single sample gave rise to the 3 T cell receptor beta chains below, sequenced in a study of CD8+CD57+ T cells in acquired aplastic anemia. Flow cytometry had shown expanded CD8+CD57+ cells in the patients chosen for sequencing. Using genomic DNA as the template, TCR beta VDJ and CDR3 profiling was carried out. TCRdb recomputed calls from the reads with MiXCR, one row per CDR3 protein. The sample has around 150,000 distinct CDR3 sequences, around 48% seen once; the top ten hold about 30%. What was sequenced was sorted CD4+, CD8+, or CD8+CD57+ T cells (not recorded which) from PBMCs. The source of these receptors is a human donor with aplastic anemia.

On this clonotype: This may be a read error: a much more frequent sequence differs by one nucleotide. The conserved phenylalanine or tryptophan is not found at the CDR3 terminus, so this likely reflects a read error. The chain couples TRBV10-1 to TRBJ2-5; the D call may be TRBD1 or TRBD2 (5 bases each). The DNA matches TRBJ2-1 better at its end, which makes the J call doubtful. This CDR3 comprises 14 residues. In germline, CDR1 is WNHNN, CDR2 SYGVQD (reference sequence). CDR3 DNA sequence: TGTGCCAGCAGTCTACGGGACCGCTACAATGAGCAGTTCTCC. It encodes CASSLRDRYNEQFS.

This clonotype occurred many times. The V and J genes are TRBV15 and TRBJ1-1; D might be TRBD1 (5 bases). The CDR3 is 13 residues long. V was shortened by 6 bases and J by 11 bases, with 19 bases between the two germline ends. CDR1 LNHNV and CDR2 YYDKDF come from the germline V gene (reference sequence). The CDR3 here is CATSSPGDFSAFF. The CDR3 DNA sequence: TGTGCCACCAGTTCTCCCGGGGACTTCTCGGCTTTCTTT.

The chain uses TRBV5-1 and TRBJ2-2, with 7 bases matching TRBD2. V was pared by 0 bases and J by 6 bases, with 8 bases of the junction left unmatched. The CDR3 runs to 16 residues. Germline values: CDR1 SGHRS, CDR2 YFSETQ. CDR3 amino acids: CASSLEASGFPGELFF. The CDR3 DNA reads TGCGCCAGCAGCTTGGAGGCTAGCGGCTTTCCCGGGGAGCTGTTTTTT.